These 8 T cell receptor beta chains originate from one sample sequenced in a study of cytomegalovirus exposure and HLA in healthy donors. The primer mix had 60 Vbeta and 13 Jbeta primers. Assay: immunoSEQ multiplex PCR; the TCRdb copy retains only in-frame clones and omits some. The sample shows over 85,000 clones, more than 70% of them seen only once. Sequencing used PBMCs. The receptors derive from a female donor in good health and CMV-seronegative.

This chain joins TRBV19 and TRBJ2-1; TRBD1 aligns across 8 bases. Unmatched junction bases numbered 2, after V lost 9 bases and J lost 4 bases. The length of the CDR3 is 12 residues. Germline CDR1 is LNHDA and CDR2 is SQIVND (reference sequence). The CDR3 nucleotides read TGTGCCAGCAGGACAGGGTACAATGAGCAGTTCTTC. It yields the protein CASRTGYNEQFF.

The chain recombines TRBV10-1 with TRBJ2-2, with D unclear. V was shortened by 5 bases and J by 1 base, with 2 bases between the two germline ends. The germline CDR1 and CDR2 sequences are WNHNN and SYGVQD (reference sequence). This CDR3 comprises 12 residues. The DNA of the CDR3 is TGCGCCAGCAGTCGGAACACCGGGGAGCTGTTTTTT. This translates into CASSRNTGELFF.

A word on this clone: An end of the junction does not agree with germline; a read error may underlie this. The rearrangement uses TRBV7-9 and TRBJ1-2; 9 bases agree with TRBD1. CDR3 length equals 16 residues. Germline CDR1 SEHNR, CDR2 FQNEAQ (reference sequence). CDR3: CSSSLSGTGSGYGYTF. The CDR3 DNA reads as TGTTCCAGCAGCTTATCGGGGACAGGGTCGGGCTATGGCTACACCTTC.

The chain is built from TRBV5-1 and TRBJ1-1; D is possibly TRBD1 (5 bases). CDR1 and CDR2 from the germline V gene are SGHRS and YFSETQ. The ends were cut back, 3 bases at V and 5 bases at J, with 17 bases in the middle. This CDR3 has 15 amino acids. CDR3 amino acids: CASSSPVGGVTEAFF. The CDR3 coding sequence is TGCGCCAGCAGCTCCCCCGTGGGGGGGGTGACTGAAGCTTTCTTT.

V is TRBV5-6 and J is TRBJ2-7; 7 nucleotides match TRBD1. Germline CDR1 is SGHDT and CDR2 is YYEEEE. The CDR3 contains 14 residues. J lost 2 bases, V lost 7 bases, and 9 bases had no gene match. The CDR3 sequence is CASGPGQAAYEQYF. CDR3 coding DNA: TGTGCCAGCGGCCCAGGACAGGCGGCCTACGAGCAGTACTTC.

The V call is TRBV6-6, the J call TRBJ2-5, with D possibly matching TRBD2 (6 bases). The CDR3 is 13 amino acids. Germline CDR1 is MNHNY and CDR2 is SVGAGI (reference sequence). Trimming took off 7 bases at V and 5 bases at J, with 14 bases between the two ends. Here the CDR3 reads CASTLGGSETQYF. The CDR3 DNA reads TGTGCCAGCACCCTGGGAGGCTCGGAGACCCAGTACTTC.

This clone was counted a few times. The chain combines TRBV19 with TRBJ1-3; a weak D match, TRBD1 (5 bases). Germline lookup yields CDR1 LNHDA and CDR2 SQIVND (reference sequence). The CDR3 runs 15 residues. V dropped 6 bases and J dropped 1 base, with 13 bases sitting between them. This CDR3 is CASSPIQGSGNTIYF. CDR3 nucleotide sequence: TGTGCCAGTAGCCCCATCCAGGGATCTGGAAACACCATATATTTT.

CDR3: CASSAGSSPYEQYF. The CDR3 DNA sequence: TGTGCCAGCAGCGCCGGGTCCTCTCCCTACGAGCAGTACTTC. The rearrangement links TRBV9 to TRBJ2-7; D is undetermined. The CDR3 length is 14 residues. Germline V gene lookup returns CDR1 SGDLS and CDR2 YYNGEE. V lost 3 bases, J lost 2 bases, and 12 bases lay in between.